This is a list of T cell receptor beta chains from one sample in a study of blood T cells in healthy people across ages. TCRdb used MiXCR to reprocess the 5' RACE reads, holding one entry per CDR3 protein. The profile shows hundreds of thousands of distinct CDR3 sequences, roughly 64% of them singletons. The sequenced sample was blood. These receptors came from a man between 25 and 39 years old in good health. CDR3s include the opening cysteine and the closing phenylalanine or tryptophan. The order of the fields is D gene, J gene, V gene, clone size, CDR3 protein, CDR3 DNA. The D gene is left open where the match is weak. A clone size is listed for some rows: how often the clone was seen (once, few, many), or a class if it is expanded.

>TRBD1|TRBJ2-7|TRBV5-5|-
CASSRTGGDSYEQYF
TGTGCCAGCAGCCGGACAGGGGGTGACTCCTACGAGCAGTACTTC
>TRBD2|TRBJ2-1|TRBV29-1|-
CSVDPNSGGLAVYNEQFF
TGCAGCGTTGACCCGAACTCAGGGGGACTAGCGGTATACAATGAGCAGTTCTTC
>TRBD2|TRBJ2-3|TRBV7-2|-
CASSLWTSFPDTQYF
TGTGCCAGCAGCTTATGGACTAGCTTCCCAGATACGCAGTATTTT
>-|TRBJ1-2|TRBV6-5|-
CASSATTTGGGYTF
TGTGCCAGCAGTGCGACGACCACGGGCGGTGGCTACACCTTC
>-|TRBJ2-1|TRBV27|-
CASSPPGTGYNEQFF
TGTGCCAGCAGTCCCCCGGGGACGGGTTACAATGAGCAGTTCTTC
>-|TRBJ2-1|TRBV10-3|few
CAIRGGGGDILYNEQFF
TGTGCCATCAGAGGAGGGGGGGGGGACATTCTGTACAATGAGCAGTTCTTC
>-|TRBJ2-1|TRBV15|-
CATSRDPGLSRNEQFF
TGTGCCACCAGCAGAGATCCGGGCCTAAGCCGGAATGAGCAGTTCTTC
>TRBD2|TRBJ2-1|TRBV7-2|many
CASSLSAGGVGSYNEQFF
TGTGCCAGCAGCTTATCAGCGGGAGGGGTAGGCTCCTACAATGAGCAGTTCTTC
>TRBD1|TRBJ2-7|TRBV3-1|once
CASSPGGQGSYEQYF
TGTGCCAGCAGCCCCGGGGGACAGGGTTCCTACGAGCAGTACTTC
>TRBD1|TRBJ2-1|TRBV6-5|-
CASSSTGMWEQFF
TGTGCCAGCAGTTCGACAGGGATGTGGGAGCAGTTCTTC
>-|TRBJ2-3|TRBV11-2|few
CASSLRLSGNTQYF
TGTGCCAGCAGCTTAAGGCTCAGCGGAAATACGCAGTATTTT
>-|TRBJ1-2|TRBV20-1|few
CSARGHYGYTF
TGCAGTGCTAGGGGGCACTATGGCTACACCTTC
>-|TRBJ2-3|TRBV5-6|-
CASSQSPATQYF
TGTGCCAGCAGCCAGTCTCCAGCTACGCAGTATTTT
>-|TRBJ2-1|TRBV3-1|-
CASSPQVSLVGEQFF
TGTGCCAGCAGCCCACAGGTAAGCCTTGTGGGCGAGCAGTTCTTC
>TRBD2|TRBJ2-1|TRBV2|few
CASSRGLARPRFF
TGTGCCAGCAGTCGAGGACTAGCGCGTCCCCGGTTCTTC
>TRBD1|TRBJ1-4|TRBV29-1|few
CSVGQGSNEKLFF
TGCAGCGTTGGACAGGGGTCTAATGAAAAACTGTTTTTT
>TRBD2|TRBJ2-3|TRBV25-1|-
CASSRMGTSGDTDTQYF
TGTGCCAGCTCCCGAATGGGGACTAGCGGGGACACAGATACGCAGTATTTT
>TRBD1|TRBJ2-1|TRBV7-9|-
CASSLVTGGIYEQFF
TGTGCCAGCAGCTTAGTTACAGGGGGCATCTATGAGCAGTTCTTC
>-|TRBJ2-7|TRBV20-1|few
CSAREEYEQYF
TGCAGTGCTAGAGAAGAATACGAGCAGTACTTC
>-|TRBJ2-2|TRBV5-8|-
CASSYTVTGELFF
TGTGCCAGCAGCTATACGGTCACCGGGGAGCTGTTTTTT
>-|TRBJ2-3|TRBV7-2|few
CASSLARTRPQYF
TGTGCCAGCAGCTTAGCGCGGACTCGGCCGCAGTATTTT
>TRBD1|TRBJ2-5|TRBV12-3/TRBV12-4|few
CASRMTGEETQYF
TGTGCCAGCAGAATGACAGGGGAAGAGACCCAGTACTTC
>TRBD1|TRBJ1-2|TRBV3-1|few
CASSPGQGLSGYTF
TGTGCCAGCAGCCCCGGACAGGGACTATCTGGCTACACCTTC